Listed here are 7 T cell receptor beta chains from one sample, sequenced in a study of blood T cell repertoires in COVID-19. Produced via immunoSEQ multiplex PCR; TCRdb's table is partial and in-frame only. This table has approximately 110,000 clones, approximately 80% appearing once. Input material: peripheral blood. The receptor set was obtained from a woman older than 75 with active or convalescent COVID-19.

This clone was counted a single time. The CDR3: CASSLRLAGVPYEQYF. The CDR3 nucleotides read TGCGCCAGCAGCTTACGACTAGCGGGAGTTCCCTACGAGCAGTACTTC. The rearrangement uses TRBV4-1 and TRBJ2-7; 12 bases are a match to TRBD2. The CDR3 runs to 16 residues. Trimming cost V 5 bases and J 2 bases; bases outside gene matches: 7. The germline gives CDR1 MGHRA, CDR2 YSYEKL.

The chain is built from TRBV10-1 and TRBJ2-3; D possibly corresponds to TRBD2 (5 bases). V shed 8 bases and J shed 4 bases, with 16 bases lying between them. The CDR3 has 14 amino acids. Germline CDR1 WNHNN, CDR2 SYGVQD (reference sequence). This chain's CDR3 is CASCGGSPADTQYF. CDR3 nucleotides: TGCGCCAGCTGTGGTGGGAGTCCCGCAGATACGCAGTATTTT.

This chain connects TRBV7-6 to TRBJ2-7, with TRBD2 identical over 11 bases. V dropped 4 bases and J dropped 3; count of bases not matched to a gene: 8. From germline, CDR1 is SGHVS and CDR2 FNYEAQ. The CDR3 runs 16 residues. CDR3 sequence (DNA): TGTGCCAGCAGCTCCAACAAGGGACTAGCGGTCTACGAGCAGTACTTC. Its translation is CASSSNKGLAVYEQYF.

The CDR3 region is CASIAGIGQGGEKLFF. CDR3 nucleotide sequence: TGCGCCAGCATCGCGGGGATAGGTCAAGGTGGAGAAAAACTGTTTTTT. The V call is TRBV23-1, the J call TRBJ1-4; no reliable D call. TRBV23-1 is an ORF, with its function uncertain. The CDR3 consists of 16 residues. Trimming removed 7 bases at V and 8 bases at J, with 23 bases between.

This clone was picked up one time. CDR3: CASSEWGELSYEQYF. The CDR3 DNA reads as TGTGCCAGCAGTGAATGGGGGGAGCTCTCCTACGAGCAGTACTTC. The chain has TRBV25-1 and TRBJ2-7; maybe TRBD2 (6 bases). The ends were cut back, 1 base at V and 0 bases at J, with 10 bases in the middle. The CDR3 length is 15 residues. Germline V lookup: CDR1 MGHDK, CDR2 SYGVNS.

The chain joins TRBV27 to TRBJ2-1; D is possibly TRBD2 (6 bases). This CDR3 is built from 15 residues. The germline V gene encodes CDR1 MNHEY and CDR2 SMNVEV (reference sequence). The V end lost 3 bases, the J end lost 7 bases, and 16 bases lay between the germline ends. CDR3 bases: TGTGCCAGCAGTTTGAGAGGCGGGCTAGCGAATGAGCAGTTCTTC. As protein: CASSLRGGLANEQFF.

The CDR3 region is CAISLQGTGYEQYF. The CDR3 nucleotides read TGTGCCATCAGTCTACAGGGAACCGGCTACGAGCAGTACTTC. The V gene is TRBV10-3, the J gene TRBJ2-7; possible D gene TRBD1, 6 bases. The CDR3 length is 14 residues. V was clipped by 5 bases and J by 3 bases, with 14 bases between them. CDR1 ENHRY and CDR2 SYGVKD come from the germline V gene.